The 13 T cell receptor beta chains listed next were all sequenced from one sample in a study of blood T cell repertoires in COVID-19. Method: immunoSEQ multiplex PCR; TCRdb's copy keeps in-frame clones and lacks some. The sample includes 150,000 to 200,000 clones, approximately 79% of them seen just once. Source material: peripheral blood. These receptor sequences come from a woman of 80 years or more with acute or convalescent COVID-19.

In DNA, the CDR3 is TGTGCCAGCAAATTGGGCCGCGGCTACACCTTC. This translates into CASKLGRGYTF. The chain is built from TRBV25-1 and TRBJ1-2, with D uncertain. Germline V gene sequence: CDR1 MGHDK, CDR2 SYGVNS. The CDR3 extends over 11 amino acids. Trimming removed 7 bases at V and 8 bases at J, with 11 bases between.

This clone was counted a single time. The rearrangement links TRBV27 to TRBJ2-7, with 8 bases matching TRBD1. Trimming took 5 bases from V and 1 from J; bases not matched to a gene: 7. The germline gives CDR1 MNHEY, CDR2 SMNVEV (reference sequence). CDR3 length: 15 amino acids. CDR3 sequence reads: CASSIIRTGSYEQYF. DNA of the CDR3: TGTGCCAGCAGTATCATACGGACAGGGTCCTACGAGCAGTACTTC.

The chain links TRBV7-8 to TRBJ2-1; D gene unclear. V gave up 3 bases and J gave up 0 bases, with 9 bases separating them. CDR1 SGHVS and CDR2 FQNEAQ come from the germline V gene. The CDR3 runs 15 residues. DNA for the CDR3: TGTGCCAGCAGCTTTTGGGCAGGCTCCTACAATGAGCAGTTCTTC. Its protein product is CASSFWAGSYNEQFF.

V is TRBV5-8 and J is TRBJ2-5; weak D call: TRBD2 (7 bases). V shed 2 bases and J shed 5 bases, with 10 bases lying between them. CDR3 length equals 13 residues. The germline V gene encodes CDR1 SGHTS and CDR2 YDEGEE. As DNA, the CDR3 is TGTGCCAGCAGCTTCGGGGGGCGGGAGACCCAGTACTTC. Amino acids: CASSFGGRETQYF.

The chain couples TRBV28 to TRBJ2-5; the D is unclear. V shed 5 bases and J shed 2 bases, with 15 bases lying between them. The germline V gene encodes CDR1 MDHEN and CDR2 SYDVKM. This CDR3 has 15 amino acids. The chain's CDR3 is CASSPAGDLQETQYF. CDR3 nucleotide sequence: TGTGCCAGCAGTCCCGCCGGAGATTTACAAGAGACCCAGTACTTC.

To note about this clone: This specimen includes other DNA sequences encoding the same CDR3. The J gene is TRBJ2-7, the V gene TRBV9, with 8 nucleotides matching TRBD1. The length of the CDR3 is 15 residues. V gave up 1 base and J gave up 4 bases; unmatched junction bases: 7. Germline CDR1 and CDR2: SGDLS and YYNGEE. The chain's CDR3 is CASSVTPGQAYEQYF. The CDR3 DNA is TGTGCCAGCAGCGTAACGCCGGGACAGGCATACGAGCAGTACTTC.

A few counts support this clone. The V and J genes are TRBV11-2 and TRBJ2-5; 8 bases match TRBD2. The CDR3 runs to 16 residues. V dropped 1 base and J dropped 5; count of bases not matched to a gene: 9. Germline CDR1 reads SGHAT; CDR2 reads FQNNGV. The chain's CDR3 is CASSLVSREGHETQYF. Written as DNA, the CDR3 is TGTGCCAGCAGCTTAGTAAGTCGGGAGGGCCATGAGACCCAGTACTTC.

The CDR3 DNA sequence: TGTGCCATCAGGACAGGGGGATCTAACACTGAAGCTTTCTTT. Protein: CAIRTGGSNTEAFF. This chain uses TRBV10-3 with TRBJ1-1; 9 bases line up with TRBD1. V lost 6 bases, J lost 2 bases, and 4 bases stayed unmatched. The CDR3 totals 14 residues. Looked up from germline, CDR1 is ENHRY and CDR2 is SYGVKD.

This clone was counted a few times. The chain employs TRBV5-6 and TRBJ2-7, with 12 bases lining up with TRBD2. Trimming at V came to 0 bases and at J to 1 base, leaving 5 bases not matched to a gene. The CDR3 extends over 17 amino acids. Germline V gene data show CDR1 as SGHDT and CDR2 as YYEEEE. CDR3 in DNA: TGTGCCAGCAGCTTGGGACTAGCGGGAGTAGAGTCCTACGAGCAGTACTTC. This gives the protein CASSLGLAGVESYEQYF.

The CDR3 bases are TGCGCCAGCAGCAGACAGGGGGGCGCCGGGGAGCTGTTTTTT. Translating it yields CASSRQGGAGELFF. This chain uses TRBV5-1 with TRBJ2-2; TRBD1 matches 9 bases. Germline CDR1 is SGHRS and CDR2 is YFSETQ. The CDR3 has 14 amino acids. Losses at the gene ends were 4 bases for V and 6 bases for J; bases not matched to a gene: 4.

J is TRBJ2-7 and V is TRBV11-2, with a weak D call TRBD2 (6 bases). Trimming shortened V by 0 bases and J by 4 bases, and 13 bases separated the two germline ends. There are 15 residues in the CDR3. The germline V gene encodes CDR1 SGHAT and CDR2 FQNNGV. The CDR3 nucleotides read TGTGCCAGCAGCTTAGATCACGGGAGTATGTACGAGCAGTACTTC. This translates into CASSLDHGSMYEQYF.

V gene TRBV7-9 combines with J gene TRBJ2-3; 7 bases line up with TRBD1. The germline gives CDR1 SEHNR, CDR2 FQNEAQ (reference sequence). The CDR3 consists of 14 residues. V shed 5 bases and J 2 bases; nucleotides not matched to a gene: 4. This chain's CDR3 is CASSKGQFTDTQYF. The CDR3 coding sequence is TGTGCCAGCAGCAAGGGACAGTTCACAGATACGCAGTATTTT. Full variable domain (remainder filled in from reference TRBV7-9 and TRBJ2-3): DTGVSQNPRHKITKRGQNVTFRCDPISEHNRLYWYRQTLGQGPEFLTYFQNEAQLEKSRLLSDRFSAERPKGSFSTLEIQRTEQGDSAMYLCASSKGQFTDTQYFGPGTRLTVL.

The chain is built from TRBV7-9 and TRBJ2-5; D is perhaps TRBD2 (6 bases). This CDR3 comprises 14 residues. Trimming shortened V by 1 base and J by 5 bases, and 11 bases separated the two germline ends. Germline CDR1 reads SEHNR; CDR2 reads FQNEAQ (reference sequence). The CDR3 reads CASSLVIAAETQYF. In DNA, the CDR3 is TGTGCCAGCAGCTTAGTGATAGCGGCGGAGACCCAGTACTTC.